These T cell receptor beta chains were read from a single sample in a study of technical replicates of blood from a handful of donors. Repertoires were generated with immunoSEQ multiplex PCR, while TCRdb's copy carries only in-frame clones and drops some. Of 100,000 or so clones in the sample, 95% were seen once. The material sequenced was T cells isolated from PBMCs. These receptors were obtained from a human donor in good health. The CDR3 runs from the conserved cysteine through the conserved F or W. A D gene is named only where the DNA matches it firmly. Part of the rows lack a size; the others show once, few, many or a class for expanded clones.

clone_size	v_call	j_call	d_call	cdr3_aa	cdr3_nt
.	TRBV6-5	TRBJ1-1	.	CASSLNGEAFF	TGTGCCAGCAGTCTCAACGGTGAAGCTTTCTTT
once	TRBV7-6	TRBJ1-1	TRBD1	CASSLEGAYTEAFF	TGTGCCAGCAGCTTAGAGGGGGCCTACACTGAAGCTTTCTTT
.	TRBV7-8	TRBJ2-3	.	CASSLQRFTDTQYF	TGTGCCAGCAGCTTACAGCGGTTCACAGATACGCAGTATTTT
.	TRBV6-5	TRBJ2-3	.	CASSLRAVDTQYF	TGTGCCAGCAGTCTGCGCGCGGTGGATACGCAGTATTTT
.	TRBV27	TRBJ2-7	TRBD1	CASSLTGGIYEQYF	TGTGCCAGCAGTTTAACAGGGGGAATCTACGAGCAGTACTTC
.	TRBV30	TRBJ1-1	.	CAWSPGVTEAFF	TGTGCCTGGAGTCCAGGGGTCACTGAAGCTTTCTTT
.	TRBV7-9	TRBJ2-3	.	CASSPEGSDTQYF	TGTGCCAGCAGCCCGGAGGGGTCAGATACGCAGTATTTT
.	TRBV5-1	TRBJ1-1	.	CASSLRQGRKTEAFF	TGCGCCAGCAGCTTGAGGCAGGGAAGAAAAACTGAAGCTTTCTTT
once	TRBV2	TRBJ1-5	.	CASRRGGQPQHF	TGTGCCAGCAGACGGGGGGGTCAGCCCCAGCATTTT
.	TRBV10-2	TRBJ2-3	TRBD1	CASSGQGTTSTDTQYF	TGCGCCAGCAGCGGACAGGGGACTACTAGCACAGATACGCAGTATTTT
.	TRBV28	TRBJ1-5	TRBD1	CASRLWTGGFQPQHF	TGTGCCAGCCGCCTCTGGACAGGGGGTTTTCAGCCCCAGCATTTT
.	TRBV2	TRBJ1-2	.	CASSERRLRDYGHTF	TGTGCCAGCAGTGAGAGGCGGCTGAGGGACTATGGCCACACCTTC
.	TRBV5-4	TRBJ1-1	.	CASSLRALGEAFF	TGTGCCAGCAGCTTGAGAGCTCTCGGGGAAGCTTTCTTT
.	TRBV6-5	TRBJ2-3	.	CASSYSAGPSDTQYF	TGTGCCAGCAGTTACTCGGCAGGGCCTTCAGATACGCAGTATTTT
.	TRBV10-2	TRBJ1-1	.	CASRGDSNTEAFF	TGCGCCAGCAGAGGCGACAGCAACACTGAAGCTTTCTTT
.	TRBV13	TRBJ1-1	.	CASSLLHELGRVTEAFF	TGTGCCAGCAGCTTACTTCATGAGTTGGGGAGAGTAACTGAAGCTTTCTTT
.	TRBV7-6	TRBJ2-2	TRBD1	CASSLDPGTGMVGELFF	TGTGCCAGCAGCTTAGACCCCGGGACAGGGATGGTCGGGGAGCTGTTTTTT
.	TRBV5-5	TRBJ2-7	.	CASSLVRQNYEQYF	TGTGCCAGCAGCTTGGTGAGACAGAACTACGAGCAGTACTTC
.	TRBV9	TRBJ1-4	TRBD1	CASSGGQGLNMANEKLFF	TGTGCCAGCAGCGGAGGACAGGGTTTGAATATGGCTAATGAAAAACTGTTTTTT
once	TRBV6-1	TRBJ2-1	TRBD1	CASSFRDSSYNEQFF	TGTGCCAGCAGTTTCCGGGACAGCTCCTACAATGAGCAGTTCTTC
.	TRBV7-8	TRBJ2-6	TRBD1	CAKTKGQNRPGANVLTF	TGTGCCAAGACGAAGGGACAGAATCGCCCTGGGGCCAACGTCCTGACTTTC
.	TRBV14	TRBJ1-4	.	CASSQAVFF	TGTGCCAGCAGCCAGGCCGTGTTTTTT
.	TRBV5-1	TRBJ2-7	.	CASSSRSVGPYEQYF	TGCGCCAGCAGCTCCCGTAGCGTAGGACCCTACGAGCAGTACTTC
once	TRBV25-1	TRBJ1-2	.	CASSEWGQMNYGYTF	TGTGCCAGCAGTGAATGGGGACAAATGAACTATGGCTACACCTTC
.	TRBV2	TRBJ2-3	TRBD2	CASLERGLPSTDTQYF	TGTGCCAGCTTGGAGCGGGGCCTCCCAAGCACAGATACGCAGTATTTT
.	TRBV4-1	TRBJ1-2	.	CASSQVSGSNNGYTF	TGCGCCAGCAGCCAAGTTTCCGGGTCGAATAATGGCTACACCTTC
.	TRBV4-1	TRBJ2-5	TRBD1	CASSQSHRGVQETQYF	TGCGCCAGCAGCCAATCCCACAGGGGGGTCCAAGAGACCCAGTACTTC
.	TRBV15	TRBJ2-1	TRBD2	CATSEGGSYNEQFF	TGTGCCACCAGCGAGGGAGGGAGTTACAATGAGCAGTTCTTC
.	TRBV6-5	TRBJ1-2	TRBD1	CASRSGTGTNYGYTF	TGTGCCAGCAGATCCGGGACAGGCACTAACTATGGCTACACCTTC
.	TRBV7-3	TRBJ1-5	TRBD1	CASSLTNFRQGNQPQHF	TGTGCCAGCAGCTTAACCAACTTCCGACAGGGGAATCAGCCCCAGCATTTT
few	TRBV10-1	TRBJ1-2	.	CASSDPGDYGYTF	TGCGCCAGCAGCGACCCAGGGGACTATGGCTACACCTTC
few	TRBV19	TRBJ2-1	TRBD2	CASSIKGLAGVYNEQFF	TGTGCCAGTAGTATAAAGGGACTAGCGGGAGTCTACAATGAGCAGTTCTTC
.	TRBV15	TRBJ1-5	TRBD1	CATSRKTGNLNQPQHF	TGTGCCACCAGCAGGAAGACAGGGAATCTCAATCAGCCCCAGCATTTT
.	TRBV2	TRBJ2-4	TRBD2	CASSESLLAGGLAKNIQYF	TGTGCCAGCAGTGAATCTCTACTAGCGGGAGGACTAGCCAAAAACATTCAGTACTTC
once	TRBV5-4	TRBJ2-3	.	CASSSTNRKTYYTDTQYF	TGTGCCAGCAGCTCTACCAACAGGAAGACCTACTACACAGATACGCAGTATTTT
.	TRBV5-1	TRBJ1-1	.	CASSLATGSGTEAFF	TGCGCCAGCAGCTTGGCCACTGGGTCGGGCACTGAAGCTTTCTTT
.	TRBV5-1	TRBJ1-1	.	CASSLVAPGNTEAFF	TGCGCCAGCAGCTTGGTGGCCCCGGGGAACACTGAAGCTTTCTTT
.	TRBV4-1	TRBJ1-2	.	CASSQPRGQDYGYTF	TGCGCCAGCAGCCAGCCAAGGGGACAAGACTATGGCTACACCTTC
.	TRBV4-1	TRBJ2-7	.	CASSQVAGSYEQYF	TGCGCCAGCAGCCAAGTGGCTGGCTCCTACGAGCAGTACTTC
.	TRBV6-5	TRBJ2-7	.	CASSYLGGQPYEQYF	TGTGCCAGCAGTTACCTCGGGGGACAGCCCTACGAGCAGTACTTC
once	TRBV4-2	TRBJ1-1	.	CASSVWTPNTEAFF	TGTGCCAGCAGCGTTTGGACACCGAACACTGAAGCTTTCTTT
.	TRBV27	TRBJ1-2	.	CASSLSPLDDYGYTF	TGTGCCAGCAGTTTAAGCCCCCTTGATGACTATGGCTACACCTTC
once	TRBV10-2	TRBJ2-7	TRBD2	CASSESGGAYEQYF	TGCGCCAGCAGTGAGTCGGGAGGGGCCTACGAGCAGTACTTC
.	TRBV5-1	TRBJ1-1	.	CASSPGGGGFSTEAFF	TGCGCCAGCAGCCCTGGAGGGGGGGGCTTCAGCACTGAAGCTTTCTTT
.	TRBV4-1	TRBJ2-1	.	CASSLSASAYNEQFF	TGCGCCAGCAGTCTGTCGGCTAGCGCCTACAATGAGCAGTTCTTC
.	TRBV9	TRBJ2-1	TRBD2	CASSVGTSGLYNEQFF	TGTGCCAGCAGCGTAGGGACTAGCGGACTCTACAATGAGCAGTTCTTC
once	TRBV19	TRBJ2-3	TRBD2	CAAGGPTDTQYF	TGTGCGGCGGGAGGGCCTACAGATACGCAGTATTTT
.	TRBV4-1	TRBJ2-3	TRBD1	CASSLNEGQGGTQYF	TGCGCCAGCAGCCTCAACGAGGGACAGGGTGGTACGCAGTATTTT
.	TRBV19	TRBJ2-7	TRBD1	CASSPSTGAYEQYF	TGTGCCAGTAGTCCGTCGACAGGGGCATACGAGCAGTACTTC
.	TRBV5-1	TRBJ2-3	TRBD2	CASSLNRLAGTTDTQYF	TGCGCCAGCAGCTTGAACCGACTAGCGGGCACCACAGATACGCAGTATTTT
.	TRBV30	TRBJ1-2	TRBD1	CAWKTGGYGYTF	TGTGCCTGGAAGACAGGGGGCTATGGCTACACCTTC
.	TRBV7-8	TRBJ2-5	TRBD2	CASSAAEAGGRETQYF	TGTGCCAGCAGCGCCGCGGAGGCGGGGGGGCGGGAGACCCAGTACTTC
few	TRBV14	TRBJ1-3	.	CASSRTARGSYTIYF	TGTGCCAGCAGCCGCACGGCGAGGGGGTCGTACACCATATATTTT
.	TRBV5-8	TRBJ2-5	TRBD1	CASSFGTGGSETQYF	TGTGCCAGCAGCTTTGGGACAGGGGGGTCAGAGACCCAGTACTTC